This T cell receptor (beta chain) was recorded in a study of T-cell reconstitution after alpha-beta-depleted transplantation in children. Whole-study findings and limits: Expanded clones from the graft, numbering several hundred, reportedly supplied alpha-beta T cells about two months after transplant.

Trimming shortened V by 6 bases and J by 3 bases, and 12 bases separated the two germline ends. The germline V gene encodes CDR1 ENHRY and CDR2 SYGVKD. This CDR3 comprises 13 residues. A TCRbeta library incorporating unique molecular identifiers was prepared. TCRdb processed the PCR reads anew with MiXCR; each CDR3 protein has one entry. The sample comprises 140,000 or so distinct CDR3 sequences, 8.8% of which are singletons, and 15% to 20% rests with the top ten. This clonotype was observed at least ten times. What it binds is not known. The material was PBMCs, mostly from graft donor cells, obtained 180 days after TCRalphabeta/CD19-depleted stem cell transplant. V usage is TRBV10-3 and J usage is TRBJ2-7; D is ambiguous. The sequence was collected from a female patient between 2 and 15 years old who had a stem cell transplant for congenital amegakaryocytic thrombocytopenia, so the T cells may come from the graft donor. This CDR3 reads CAIRDWDNYEQYF. The CDR3 DNA reads as TGTGCCATCAGAGACTGGGATAACTACGAGCAGTACTTC.